The 26 T cell receptor beta chains presented below share a single source sample, sequenced in a study of T cells after yellow fever vaccination. TCRdb used MiXCR to reprocess the 5' RACE reads, holding one entry per CDR3 protein. The repertoire holds approximately 240,000 distinct CDR3 sequences, with roughly 3.5% as singletons. The material sequenced was PBMCs, taken 15 days after the yellow fever booster vaccination. The receptors were sampled from a young man who received the YFV17D yellow fever vaccine.

This clonotype has a handful of counts. The chain links TRBV5-1 to TRBJ2-5; no clear D. Per germline, CDR1 SGHRS and CDR2 YFSETQ. The CDR3 totals 19 residues. V was trimmed by 2 bases and J by 3 bases, leaving 26 bases between them. In DNA form, the CDR3 reads TGCGCCAGCAGCTTTGGTGAACGGGCGAGCCAGACACTAAAAGAGACCCAGTACTTC. It specifies CASSFGERASQTLKETQYF.

This clonotype was counted ten times or more. This sequence joins TRBV12-3 or TRBV12-4 and TRBJ1-5, with D unclear. The CDR3 is made up of 13 amino acids. The V end was cut by 2 bases, the J end by 2 bases, with 4 bases between. The DNA for the CDR3 is TGTGCCAGCAGTTTAAGACGCAATCAGCCCCAGCATTTT. Its translation: CASSLRRNQPQHF.

In its sample, this clonotype was seen many times. The chain recombines TRBV12-3 or TRBV12-4 with TRBJ2-7; D unresolved. There are 17 residues in the CDR3. Trimming cost V 5 bases and J 3 bases, with 23 bases left between them. CDR3 sequence reads: CASSRPIRTVEDYEQYF. CDR3 nucleotide sequence: TGTGCCAGCAGTCGACCCATCAGGACCGTCGAAGACTACGAGCAGTACTTC.

In this sample, this clonotype turned up many times. V and J are TRBV12-3 or TRBV12-4 and TRBJ1-1; weak D call: TRBD1 (6 bases). Between the trimmed V and J ends, which lost 5 bases and 7 bases, there was a span of 23 bases. The CDR3 has 16 amino acids. The CDR3 protein is CASSLNTGPLGGEAFF. CDR3 sequence (DNA): TGTGCCAGCAGTCTCAATACAGGGCCCCTAGGTGGTGAAGCTTTCTTT.

This clonotype has ten or more counts. V is TRBV7-2 and J is TRBJ1-1; D is uncertain. This CDR3 has 13 residues. Trimming removed 1 base from V and 9 bases from J, with 12 bases in between. Germline CDR1 reads SGHTA; CDR2 reads FQGNSA. CDR3 DNA sequence: TGTGCCAGCAGCTTAGATTTCGGGAACCAAGCTTTCTTT. Translation gives CASSLDFGNQAFF.

This clonotype was picked up a small number of times. A read error may be the cause here, since a much bigger clone is one base away. This rearrangement joins TRBV7-2 to TRBJ2-7, with TRBD1 matching 7 bases. There are 16 residues in the CDR3. The V gene's germline CDR1 is SGHTA and CDR2 FQGNSA. The trim removed 5 bases at V and 9 bases at J, leaving 19 bases unmatched. CDR3 loop: CASSPMRWTGSDVQYF. The CDR3, as DNA: TGTGCCAGCAGCCCCATGAGGTGGACAGGTTCTGACGTGCAGTACTTC.

This clonotype was detected many times. This chain joins TRBV15 and TRBJ2-1; possible D gene TRBD2, 6 bases. Trimming left V 0 bases short and J 15 bases short, with 12 bases between. Germline CDR1 LNHNV, CDR2 YYDKDF (reference sequence). This CDR3 contains 12 residues. The CDR3 sequence: CATSRETEGLFF. As DNA, the CDR3 is TGTGCCACCAGCAGAGAAACGGAGGGGCTGTTCTTC.

This clonotype was observed at least ten times. The CDR3 is CASSLVPDANYGYTF. The CDR3 DNA follows: TGTGCCAGCAGCTTAGTCCCCGATGCAAACTATGGCTACACCTTC. The V call is TRBV7-6, the J call TRBJ1-2; D not resolved. V was cut by 1 base and J by 2 bases, with 11 bases left in between. The germline gives CDR1 SGHVS, CDR2 FNYEAQ. The CDR3 is 15 residues long.

In the case of this clonotype: Being one base from a much bigger clone, this may be a read error. The chain has TRBV20-1 and TRBJ1-2; D remains unclear. Germline CDR1 is DFQATT and CDR2 is SNEGSKA (reference sequence). The CDR3 consists of 11 residues. In DNA, the CDR3 is TGCAGGGCCAGGCCATCCGTCGGCTACACCTTC. It is translated as CRARPSVGYTF.

This clonotype was recorded many times. This rearrangement joins TRBV20-1 to TRBJ2-6, with D unresolved. The CDR3 length is 15 residues. Per germline, CDR1 DFQATT and CDR2 SNEGSKA (reference sequence). V shed 7 bases and J shed 2 bases, with 15 bases lying between them. In nucleotides, the CDR3 is TGCAGTGTGGGTTTATGGGTAACTGGGGCCAACGTCCTGACTTTC. This translates into CSVGLWVTGANVLTF.

The chain couples TRBV6-2 or TRBV6-3 to TRBJ2-3; no clear D. The germline V gene has CDR1 MNHEY and CDR2 SVGEGT. The ends were cut back, 0 bases at V and 3 bases at J, with 10 bases in the middle. CDR3 length: 15 residues. CDR3 sequence (DNA): TGTGCCAGCAGTTACTCGCCGCAAAGGACAGATACGCAGTATTTT. This gives the protein CASSYSPQRTDTQYF.

This clonotype occurred many times. The chain has TRBV7-9 and TRBJ2-4, with 10 bases identical to TRBD1. This CDR3 has 16 amino acids. The junction had 12 bases not matched to a gene; V was cut back by 5 bases and J by 8 bases. The germline V gene encodes CDR1 SEHNR and CDR2 FQNEAQ (reference sequence). CDR3 sequence (DNA): TGTGCCAGCAGCCCCGGACAGGGGGGAACCTTCTACATTCAGTACTTC. Its protein product is CASSPGQGGTFYIQYF.

This clonotype was counted a few times. This chain links TRBV3-1 with TRBJ2-3; 8 bases match TRBD2. This CDR3 is 16 amino acids long. V lost 6 bases to trimming and J lost 0 bases; unmatched junction nucleotides: 8. The V gene's germline CDR1 is LGHDT and CDR2 YNNKEL (reference sequence). The CDR3 reads CASRDTAGASTDTQYF. The CDR3 nucleotides are TGTGCCAGCAGAGACACAGCGGGGGCAAGCACAGATACGCAGTATTTT.

The V gene is TRBV27, the J gene TRBJ2-3; D remains unclear. Germline lookup yields CDR1 MNHEY and CDR2 SMNVEV (reference sequence). Trimming pared 5 bases from V and 6 bases from J, leaving 12 bases between. The CDR3 length is 13 residues. This chain's CDR3 is CASSPRYIDTQYF. The DNA for the CDR3 is TGTGCCAGCAGTCCCCGATATATTGATACGCAGTATTTT.

This clonotype was observed at least ten times. The chain recombines TRBV3-1 with TRBJ1-2, with unresolved D. V lost 0 bases, J lost 3 bases, and 11 bases lay in between. The CDR3 is 15 residues long. Germline lookup yields CDR1 LGHDT and CDR2 YNNKEL (reference sequence). CDR3 in DNA: TGTGCCAGCAGCCAAGACGGGTACAGCTACTATGGCTACACCTTC. As protein: CASSQDGYSYYGYTF.

This clonotype was observed at least ten times. This chain joins TRBV7-2 and TRBJ2-5; D is ambiguous. The V gene lost 5 bases and the J gene lost 5 bases, with 12 bases spanning the gap. The CDR3 is 13 amino acids. Germline-derived CDR1 and CDR2 are SGHTA and FQGNSA. The CDR3 reads CASSSRPSETQYF. DNA for the CDR3: TGTGCCAGCAGCAGCCGACCGTCGGAGACCCAGTACTTC.

The table lists this clonotype with many counts. This chain joins TRBV24-1 and TRBJ2-7; perhaps TRBD1 as D (6 bases). The CDR3 runs to 12 residues. CDR1 and CDR2 from the germline V gene are KGHDR and SFDVKD. V lost 9 bases, J lost 5 bases, and 13 bases lay in between. DNA of the CDR3: TGTGCCACCCATACAGGGCGAGACGAGCAGTACTTC. The encoded protein is CATHTGRDEQYF.

This clonotype has at least ten counts. V is TRBV7-2 and J is TRBJ2-2, with D unclear. CDR1 and CDR2 from the germline V gene are SGHTA and FQGNSA. Trimming took 4 bases from V and 1 from J, leaving 10 bases between them. This CDR3 has 15 amino acids. DNA of the CDR3: TGTGCCAGCAGCTCCACTTGGGGGAACACCGGGGAGCTGTTTTTT. Translating gives CASSSTWGNTGELFF.

This clonotype has ten or more counts. This CDR3 reads CAISESGDRVNQPQHF. CDR3 sequence (DNA): TGTGCCATCAGTGAGTCCGGAGACAGGGTAAATCAGCCCCAGCATTTT. The chain is built from TRBV10-3 and TRBJ1-5; 7 bases align to TRBD1. Germline V gene sequence: CDR1 ENHRY, CDR2 SYGVKD. V trimming: 0 bases; J trimming: 4 bases; junction bases outside the gene matches: 6. The CDR3 contains 16 residues.

As for this clonotype: A clone one base away is much larger, so this may be a read error. The chain has TRBV11-3 and TRBJ2-1; D perhaps matches TRBD1 (5 bases). Per germline, CDR1 SGHNT and CDR2 YENEEA. The V end was cut by 5 bases, the J end by 9 bases, with 26 bases between. CDR3 length: 17 residues. CDR3 residues: CASSLDTGQGGMFEQFF. CDR3 coding DNA: TGTGCCAGCAGCCTCGACACTGGGCAGGGCGGAATGTTTGAGCAGTTCTTC.

This clonotype was detected many times. The V gene is TRBV4-1, the J gene TRBJ2-1; D remains unclear. This CDR3 is built from 11 residues. Trimming stripped 3 bases from V and 10 bases from J, with 7 bases between. CDR1 is MGHRA, CDR2 YSYEKL, per germline. CDR3 region: CASSHHKEQFF. The CDR3 nucleotides read TGCGCCAGCAGCCACCATAAGGAGCAGTTCTTC.

The sample holds many counts of this clonotype. The chain combines TRBV18 with TRBJ2-7, with TRBD1 as a possible D gene (6 bases). The CDR3 consists of 14 residues. Trimming cost V 0 bases and J 7 bases, with 13 bases left between them. Per the germline V gene, CDR1 is KGHSH and CDR2 is LQKENI. The CDR3 sequence is CASSPPTGSWEQYF. Written as DNA, the CDR3 is TGTGCCAGCTCACCACCGACAGGCAGTTGGGAGCAGTACTTC.

This clonotype was seen many times. V and J are TRBV7-8 and TRBJ2-2; D might be TRBD1 (6 bases). Trimming removed 5 bases from V and 0 bases from J, with 10 bases in between. This CDR3 comprises 15 residues. Germline V gene sequence: CDR1 SGHVS, CDR2 FQNEAQ. CDR3 sequence reads: CASSIGGSNTGELFF. CDR3 coding DNA: TGTGCCAGCAGCATAGGGGGTTCGAACACCGGGGAGCTGTTTTTT. Supplemented by reference TRBV7-8 and TRBJ2-2, the full variable domain reads GAGVSQSPRYKVAKRGQDVALRCDPISGHVSLFWYQQALGQGPEFLTYFQNEAQLDKSGLPSDRFFAERPEGSVSTLKIQRTQQEDSAVYLCASSIGGSNTGELFFGEGSRLTVL.

This clonotype occurred many times. This chain joins TRBV12-3 or TRBV12-4 and TRBJ2-1; possibly TRBD1 for D (5 bases). This CDR3 region has 16 residues. V dropped 3 bases and J dropped 0 bases, with 12 bases sitting between them. The DNA of the CDR3 is TGTGCCAGCAGTTTTCAGGGTGCTAGCTCCTACAATGAGCAGTTCTTC. Protein product: CASSFQGASSYNEQFF.

This clonotype was observed many times. V usage is TRBV6-1 and J usage is TRBJ2-7; 7 nucleotides agree with TRBD1. The V segment lost 5 bases and the J segment 2 bases; nucleotides outside the gene matches: 12. The CDR3 extends over 16 amino acids. CDR1 and CDR2 from the germline V gene are MNHNS and SASEGT. The chain's CDR3 is CASSPETGIIPYEQYV. CDR3 sequence (DNA): TGTGCCAGCAGTCCAGAGACAGGGATAATTCCCTACGAGCAGTACGTC.

This clonotype appeared many times. Written as DNA, the CDR3 is TGTGCCAGCAGCCAACCAGGGTCCGGAAACACCATATATTTT. It yields the protein CASSQPGSGNTIYF. The chain couples TRBV3-1 to TRBJ1-3; tentatively, D is TRBD1 (5 bases). CDR3 size: 14 residues. Germline-derived CDR1 and CDR2 are LGHDT and YNNKEL (reference sequence). Trimming left V 2 bases short and J 4 bases short, with 9 bases between.